The clone carrying this T cell receptor (beta chain) has more than one count but fewer than ten. Its antigen is undetermined. Germline CDR1 reads SGDLS; CDR2 reads YYNGEE. The CDR3 contains 12 residues. V was shortened by 3 bases and J by 10 bases, with 13 bases between the two germline ends. This sample is drawn from a study of T-cell memory formation after mild COVID-19. Study-wide context: The two donors had largely donor-specific TCR clusters. Notes on the study in general: Pre-infection memory harbored some responding clones, suggesting cross-reactive memory joined. Contracting CD4+ clones lay largely in CM and EM, with CD8+ ones residing in EMRA.

TCRalpha and TCRbeta libraries used 5'RACE with constant-segment primers and UMIs. TCRdb independently ran MiXCR on the 5' RACE reads; one entry per CDR3 protein. Counted here are about 250,000 distinct CDR3 sequences, about a sixth occurring once; the ten biggest clones make up 3.5%. The genes are TRBV9 and TRBJ1-1, with D possibly TRBD1 on 6 matching bases. The receptor's source is a man between 18 and 35 years old who had mild COVID-19 (a few samples of this study predate the infection). Cell type and time point are not known. The sample consisted of PBMCs or a T cell subset sorted from them (not recorded which). CDR3 bases: TGTGCCAGCAGCGCACAGGGTAGGGGAGCTTTCTTT. Its protein is CASSAQGRGAFF.